This T cell receptor (beta chain) was obtained from a study of neurological immune-mediated disorders. Noted time point: longitudinal time-point 1 (baseline). Unmatched junction bases numbered 12, after V lost 6 bases and J lost 5 bases. Germline values: CDR1 DFQATT, CDR2 SNEGSKA (reference sequence). This CDR3 comprises 14 residues. This clonotype occurred many times. TCRdb processed the 5' RACE reads anew with MiXCR; each CDR3 protein has one entry. The data show over 70,000 distinct CDR3 sequences, roughly 10% seen once. What was sequenced was PBMCs. The chain recombines TRBV20-1 with TRBJ2-7; 8 positions agree with TRBD2. The TCR originated in a man aged 30-40 years in good health. The CDR3 region has the DNA TGCAGTGCGTCGGTCGGGGGGGAGAAACACGAGCAGTACTTC. The encoded protein is CSASVGGEKHEQYF.